These 14 T cell receptor beta chains share one sample of origin, sequenced in a study of T cell responses to AZD1222 COVID-19 vaccine. Assay: immunoSEQ multiplex PCR; the TCRdb copy retains only in-frame clones and omits some. The table records some 190,000 clones, less than 95% of them present only once. The sequenced sample was peripheral blood, obtained 28 days after the second dose of the MenACWY control vaccine. The receptors stem from an adult who received the MenACWY meningococcal vaccine as a control.

This clone was counted once. The J gene is TRBJ2-3, the V gene TRBV7-2; possible D gene TRBD2, 6 bases. Germline V gives CDR1 SGHTA, CDR2 FQGNSA. The CDR3 totals 15 residues. Trimming shortened V by 3 bases and J by 2 bases, and 12 bases separated the two germline ends. The CDR3: CASSFQGGNTDTQYF. CDR3 bases: TGTGCCAGCAGCTTCCAGGGAGGTAACACAGATACGCAGTATTTT.

This chain joins TRBV7-9 and TRBJ2-6; tentative D call: TRBD1 (5 bases). CDR3 length: 14 amino acids. Germline V gene lookup returns CDR1 SEHNR and CDR2 FQNEAQ (reference sequence). The V and J ends lost 11 bases and 4 bases respectively, with 15 bases between them. The CDR3 DNA follows: TGTGCCTACGAAGGGGTTGACGGGGCCAACGTCCTGACTTTC. It encodes CAYEGVDGANVLTF.

V gene TRBV27 combines with J gene TRBJ2-3; D is possibly TRBD1 or TRBD2 (6 bases each). The germline gives CDR1 MNHEY, CDR2 SMNVEV (reference sequence). The CDR3 runs to 14 residues. Trimming shortened V by 8 bases and J by 7 bases, and 19 bases separated the two germline ends. The DNA of the CDR3 is TGTGCCAGCTCGTTCGCCGGGGGCGATTATACGCAGTATTTT. Protein: CASSFAGGDYTQYF.

The chain is built from TRBV5-4 and TRBJ1-3; 9 nucleotides align to TRBD1. Germline assignment: CDR1 SGHNT and CDR2 YYREEE (reference sequence). Unmatched junction bases numbered 5, after V lost 4 bases and J lost 0 bases. The CDR3 has 16 residues. The CDR3 loop reads CASSATGGISGNTIYF. CDR3 bases: TGTGCCAGCAGCGCGACAGGGGGAATCTCTGGAAACACCATATATTTT.

This chain links TRBV18 with TRBJ1-1, with 8 positions matching TRBD1. Germline V gene lookup returns CDR1 KGHSH and CDR2 LQKENI. After removal of 8 bases from V and 0 bases from J, the junction contained 2 bases not matched to a gene. The CDR3 has 13 amino acids. CDR3 region: CASTTGVNTEAFF. DNA of the CDR3: TGTGCCAGCACGACAGGGGTGAACACTGAAGCTTTCTTT. Filled out from reference TRBV18 and TRBJ1-1, the complete variable domain reads NAGVMQNPRHLVRRRGQEARLRCSPMKGHSHVYWYRQLPEEGLKFMVYLQKENIIDESGMPKERFSAEFPKEGPSILRIQQVVRGDSAAYFCASTTGVNTEAFFGQGTRLTVV.

The V and J genes are TRBV5-8 and TRBJ2-5; 8 positions match TRBD1. The V gene end was trimmed by 2 bases and the J gene end by 5 bases; junction bases not matched to a gene: 8. This CDR3 has 15 amino acids. Germline V lookup: CDR1 SGHTS, CDR2 YDEGEE. CDR3 DNA: TGTGCCAGCAGCTTCAGGCCAGGGGGCAGCGAGACCCAGTACTTC. Translated: CASSFRPGGSETQYF. The whole variable domain, filled in from reference TRBV5-8 and TRBJ2-5, reads EAGVTQSPTHLIKTRGQQATLRCSPISGHTSVYWYQQALGLGLQFLLWYDEGEERNRGNFPPRFSGRQFPNYSSELNVNALELEDSALYLCASSFRPGGSETQYFGPGTRLLVL.

The chain uses TRBV6-5 and TRBJ2-2, with TRBD2 identical over 7 bases. CDR3 length: 15 amino acids. Germline assignment: CDR1 MNHEY and CDR2 SVGAGI. The J segment lost 5 bases and the V segment lost 4 bases, leaving 7 bases of the junction unmatched. The CDR3 bases are TGTGCCAGCAGTTCGCGAGGGCGGGAGACCGGGGAGCTGTTTTTT. It encodes CASSSRGRETGELFF.

J is TRBJ2-7 and V is TRBV14; D is unclear. Trimming took off 0 bases at V and 2 bases at J, with 14 bases between the two ends. The CDR3 contains 16 residues. From germline, CDR1 is SGHDN and CDR2 FVKESK. The CDR3: CASSQDVSSHPYEQYF. The CDR3 coding sequence is TGTGCCAGCAGCCAAGACGTTAGTAGTCATCCCTACGAGCAGTACTTC.

The chain combines TRBV7-2 with TRBJ1-5; D unclear. Trimming left V 8 bases short and J 3 bases short, with 11 bases between. The length of the CDR3 is 13 residues. Germline assignment: CDR1 SGHTA and CDR2 FQGNSA. This chain's CDR3 is CASGITYNQPQHF. CDR3 bases: TGTGCCAGCGGTATAACCTACAATCAGCCCCAGCATTTT.

Details on this clone: The sample carries other DNA sequences with the same CDR3. The chain has TRBV27 and TRBJ2-7; no reliable D call. This CDR3 is built from 11 residues. V lost 3 bases, J lost 4 bases, and 4 bases lay in between. CDR1 is MNHEY and CDR2 is SMNVEV in the germline V gene (reference sequence). CDR3 DNA sequence: TGTGCCAGCAGTTTGGGGTACGAGCAGTACTTC. Its protein is CASSLGYEQYF.

The genes are TRBV28 and TRBJ1-6; no firm D call. The CDR3 consists of 12 residues. Per germline, CDR1 MDHEN and CDR2 SYDVKM. With 10 bases removed from V and 10 bases from J, the gap between germline ends came to 14 bases. CDR3 region: CATTRLGSPLHF. The CDR3 region has the DNA TGTGCCACCACGCGATTAGGGTCACCCCTCCACTTT.

The chain links TRBV5-4 to TRBJ2-1; 9 bases agree with TRBD1. Germline assignment: CDR1 SGHNT and CDR2 YYREEE (reference sequence). The CDR3 totals 14 residues. Trimming cost V 5 bases and J 5 bases; bases outside gene matches: 5. CDR3 DNA: TGTGCCAGCAGGACGGGGACAGGGAACAATGAGCAGTTCTTC. Translated: CASRTGTGNNEQFF.

The chain has TRBV28 and TRBJ1-1, with D tentatively TRBD1 (5 bases). Germline CDR1 is MDHEN and CDR2 is SYDVKM. V lost 6 bases and J lost 1, with 12 bases in between. The CDR3 totals 14 residues. The CDR3 is CASSPGHANTEAFF. The CDR3 coding sequence is TGTGCCAGCAGCCCCGGACATGCGAACACTGAAGCTTTCTTT.

The chain has TRBV23-1 and TRBJ2-2; D perhaps matches TRBD2 (5 bases). TRBV23-1 is given ORF status, its function remaining uncertain. The CDR3 length is 12 residues. Trimming shortened V by 8 bases and J by 1 base, and 5 bases separated the two germline ends. CDR3 loop: CASGRNTGELFF. The CDR3 coding sequence is TGCGCCAGCGGGAGGAACACCGGGGAGCTGTTTTTT.